These 21 T cell receptor beta chains were sequenced from one sample in a study of CDR3 diversity in severe acne. TCRdb itself ran the PCR reads through MiXCR, one entry per CDR3 protein. The sample lists some 90,000 distinct CDR3 sequences; about 53% were seen once. Sequencing used blood. Every receptor here comes from a male donor with severe acne vulgaris.

The table lists this clonotype with many counts. A much larger clone lies a single base off, so this may be a read error. The gene calls are TRBV12-3 or TRBV12-4 and TRBJ2-1; 7 bases match TRBD2. The CDR3 is 14 amino acids. CDR3 amino acids: CASSRREGRGEQLF. CDR3 in DNA: TGTGCCAGCAGTCGGAGGGAGGGCCGCGGTGAGCAGCTCTTC.

In the case of this clonotype: This clone may be a read error of a much larger clone one base away. V gene TRBV12-3 or TRBV12-4 combines with J gene TRBJ2-3, with TRBD2 matching over 7 bases. V shed 5 bases, J shed 6 bases, and the junction held 8 bases outside the gene matches. This CDR3 is built from 14 residues. The CDR3 sequence is CASSLRTRRDTQYF. For the CDR3, the DNA is TGTGCCAGCAGTCTCCGGACTAGGCGGGATACGCAGTATTTT.

This clonotype showed up many times. The chain links TRBV24-1 to TRBJ2-1; 8 bases match TRBD2. The CDR3 extends over 15 amino acids. Germline loops: CDR1 KGHDR, CDR2 SFDVKD. V gave up 9 bases and J gave up 0 bases; unmatched junction bases: 6. Here the CDR3 DNA reads TGTGCCACCCAGGGTAGCGGGATCTCCTACAATGAGCAGTTCTTC. Its protein is CATQGSGISYNEQFF.

The chain joins TRBV12-3 or TRBV12-4 to TRBJ2-7; 8 nucleotides match TRBD2. The CDR3 contains 15 residues. V dropped 7 bases and J dropped 4; count of bases not matched to a gene: 12. The CDR3 nucleotides read TGTGCCAGCACTCAGGGGCCCAGCGGGAGTTACGAGCAGTACTTC. Protein product: CASTQGPSGSYEQYF.

This clonotype was recorded a few times. The J gene is TRBJ2-7, the V gene TRBV11-2; 9 positions agree with TRBD1. Trimming took 0 bases from V and 6 from J; bases not matched to a gene: 18. This CDR3 has 19 amino acids. Germline assignment: CDR1 SGHAT and CDR2 FQNNGV. The CDR3 nucleotides are TGTGCCAGCAGCTTAGATTGGGACAGGGAAAACGGACGTCGGGGCGAGCAGTACTTC. This gives the protein CASSLDWDRENGRRGEQYF.

The CDR3 coding sequence is TGCAGCGTTGATGGTCAGGGGGAGGAGACCCAGTACTTC. It codes for CSVDGQGEETQYF. V and J are TRBV29-1 and TRBJ2-5; 7 bases fit TRBD1. Germline CDR1 and CDR2: SQVTM and ANQGSEA. J gave up 5 bases and V 3 bases, and 6 bases lay outside the gene matches. The CDR3 is 13 amino acids.

The genes are TRBV11-2 and TRBJ1-1; D is unclear. The CDR3 runs to 12 residues. V lost 4 bases to trimming and J lost 3 bases, with 6 bases between them. Germline CDR1 is SGHAT and CDR2 is FQNNGV. The CDR3 DNA follows: TGTGCCAGCAGCTACCCAGACACTGAAGCTTTCTTT. Translation: CASSYPDTEAFF.

The V gene is TRBV29-1, the J gene TRBJ1-4; D is possibly TRBD1 (5 bases). Trimming stripped 0 bases from V and 8 bases from J, with 10 bases between. Germline V gene data show CDR1 as SQVTM and CDR2 as ANQGSEA. This CDR3 has 13 amino acids. The CDR3: CSVEDWDEEKLFF. In nucleotides, the CDR3 is TGCAGCGTTGAAGATTGGGACGAAGAAAAACTGTTTTTT.

This clonotype has ten or more counts. The V and J genes are TRBV7-6 and TRBJ1-1; TRBD1 aligns across 8 bases. The CDR3 length is 13 residues. Per germline, CDR1 SGHVS and CDR2 FNYEAQ. The V and J ends lost 5 bases and 1 base, in that order; junction bases with no gene match: 0. CDR3 in amino acids: CASSTGGNTEAFF. Here the CDR3 DNA reads TGTGCCAGCAGCACAGGGGGGAACACTGAAGCTTTCTTT.

This chain joins TRBV24-1 and TRBJ2-2; 13 bases line up with TRBD2. V dropped 0 bases and J dropped 3; count of bases not matched to a gene: 3. The length of the CDR3 is 18 residues. Germline assignment: CDR1 KGHDR and CDR2 SFDVKD. CDR3 in DNA: TGTGCCACCAGTGATTTGACTAGCGGGAGGGCCGACACCGGGGAGCTGTTTTTT. Translating gives CATSDLTSGRADTGELFF.

The chain employs TRBV7-6 and TRBJ1-4; D gene unclear. The germline V gene encodes CDR1 SGHVS and CDR2 FNYEAQ. Trimming removed 5 bases at V and 7 bases at J, with 17 bases between. The CDR3 totals 15 residues. The CDR3 is CASSPGMGATEKLFF. CDR3 DNA: TGTGCCAGCAGCCCCGGGATGGGCGCCACTGAAAAACTGTTTTTT.

This clonotype was detected many times. The CDR3 here is CSVAPTGVTNNEQFF. The CDR3, as DNA: TGCAGCGTTGCCCCGACAGGGGTGACGAACAATGAGCAGTTCTTC. V is TRBV29-1 and J is TRBJ2-1, with TRBD1 matching over 8 bases. Per germline, CDR1 SQVTM and CDR2 ANQGSEA. With V trimmed by 4 bases and J by 5 bases, 10 bases remained unmatched. This CDR3 has 15 residues.

This clonotype was recorded a few times. The V call is TRBV3-1, the J call TRBJ2-1, with TRBD1 as a possible D gene (5 bases). Germline lookup yields CDR1 LGHDT and CDR2 YNNKEL (reference sequence). The CDR3 has 14 amino acids. V lost 0 bases to trimming and J lost 9 bases, with 12 bases between them. In DNA form, the CDR3 reads TGTGCCAGCAGCCAAGAGTGGGGAAGGGGTGAGCAGTTCTTC. Its protein is CASSQEWGRGEQFF.

This clonotype was observed a few times. V is TRBV7-8 and J is TRBJ1-1; TRBD1 is a possible D gene (6 bases). Germline V gene sequence: CDR1 SGHVS, CDR2 FQNEAQ. The CDR3 runs to 15 residues. V dropped 4 bases and J dropped 3 bases, with 15 bases sitting between them. The CDR3 region is CASSSTGNPDTEAFF. Here the CDR3 DNA reads TGTGCCAGCAGCTCCACAGGGAACCCCGACACTGAAGCTTTCTTT.

This rearrangement joins TRBV29-1 to TRBJ2-5, with D possibly matching TRBD1 (5 bases). CDR3 length: 11 residues. V was pared by 4 bases and J by 4 bases, with 7 bases between. Germline CDR1 reads SQVTM; CDR2 reads ANQGSEA. The CDR3: CSVGQRETQYF. The CDR3 DNA reads as TGCAGCGTTGGACAGAGAGAGACCCAGTACTTC.

This clonotype was seen once. V is TRBV29-1 and J is TRBJ1-3; D uncertain. The CDR3 is 11 amino acids. Germline-derived CDR1 and CDR2 are SQVTM and ANQGSEA. The V and J ends lost 7 bases and 2 bases respectively, with 6 bases between them. CDR3 in DNA: TGCAGCGCCAGAGCTGGAAACACCATATATTTT. Protein product: CSARAGNTIYF. Looking up the rest from reference TRBV29-1 and TRBJ1-3 gives the full variable domain: SAVISQKPSRDICQRGTSLTIQCQVDSQVTMMFWYRQQPGQSLTLIATANQGSEATYESGFVIDKFPISRPNLTFSTLTVSNMSPEDSSIYLCSARAGNTIYFGEGSWLTVV.

This clonotype was seen repeatedly, ten times or more. The chain employs TRBV5-1 and TRBJ1-5, with a weak D call TRBD1 (5 bases). The CDR3 has 14 residues. With 0 bases removed from V and 5 bases from J, the gap between germline ends came to 9 bases. The germline V gene has CDR1 SGHRS and CDR2 YFSETQ. The CDR3 region is CASSLAGRDQPQHF. CDR3 DNA sequence: TGCGCCAGCAGCTTGGCAGGGAGAGATCAGCCCCAGCATTTT. The full variable domain, its missing parts supplied by reference TRBV5-1 and TRBJ1-5, is KAGVTQTPRYLIKTRGQQVTLSCSPISGHRSVSWYQQTPGQGLQFLFEYFSETQRNKGNFPGRFSGRQFSNSRSEMNVSTLELGDSALYLCASSLAGRDQPQHFGDGTRLSIL.

This clonotype was found a few times. The chain links TRBV14 to TRBJ1-1; D call uncertain. V gave up 3 bases and J gave up 0 bases, with 5 bases separating them. The germline CDR1 and CDR2 sequences are SGHDN and FVKESK. The CDR3 spans 13 residues. In DNA, the CDR3 is TGTGCCAGCAGCCACGGGCTGAACACTGAAGCTTTCTTT. This sequence encodes CASSHGLNTEAFF.

The V call is TRBV20-1, the J call TRBJ1-2; no firm D call. V dropped 3 bases and J dropped 3 bases, with 8 bases sitting between them. Germline V gives CDR1 DFQATT, CDR2 SNEGSKA (reference sequence). The CDR3 has 12 amino acids. CDR3 loop: CSASGQDYGYTF. As DNA, the CDR3 is TGCAGTGCTAGCGGGCAGGACTATGGCTACACCTTC.

This clonotype was counted only a few times. Written as DNA, the CDR3 is TGTGCCAGCAGTGTTCCGGGACCGAGGGCATTTAATCAGCCCCAGCATTTT. The encoded protein is CASSVPGPRAFNQPQHF. The rearrangement links TRBV28 to TRBJ1-5, with D perhaps TRBD1 (5 bases). V was shortened by 5 bases and J by 4 bases, with 21 bases between the two germline ends. The CDR3 has 17 amino acids. Germline lookup yields CDR1 MDHEN and CDR2 SYDVKM.

The rearrangement joins TRBV2 to TRBJ2-5; 10 bases match TRBD2. The CDR3 contains 14 residues. From germline, CDR1 is SNHLY and CDR2 FYNNEI. The V segment lost 4 bases and the J segment 8 bases; nucleotides outside the gene matches: 7. The CDR3 loop reads CASSGSEREGTQYF. The CDR3, as DNA: TGTGCCAGCAGTGGCAGTGAGCGGGAGGGCACCCAGTACTTC.